This T cell receptor (beta chain) emerged from a study of molecular identifiers for immune sequencing clone quantification. With regard to this clonotype: The target antigen is unknown.

General observations from the study: Clones that had above 20 RNA copies took up over 99% of effector molecules but under 1% in naive cells.

TCRdb re-analysed the PCR reads in MiXCR, keeping a single row per CDR3 protein. The repertoire holds 300,000 to 350,000 distinct CDR3 sequences, with roughly a fifth as singletons. V was cut by 0 bases and J by 3 bases, with 3 bases left in between. The germline V gene encodes CDR1 SGHAT and CDR2 FQNNGV. The CDR3 spans 12 residues. The sequence was obtained from a human donor in good health. Some libraries in this study had Jurkat cell RNA spiked in. The chain joins TRBV11-2 to TRBJ2-7; D not resolved. The sequenced material came from naive CD8+ T cells from blood, with Jurkat cell RNA spiked in. Subset of the sample: FACS-sorted CD8+CD4-CCR7+CD45RA+ naive T cells. The CDR3 loop reads CASSLEYYEQYF. The CDR3 DNA follows: TGTGCCAGCAGCTTAGAATACTACGAGCAGTACTTC.